This T cell receptor beta chain was sequenced for a study of blood T cell repertoires in COVID-19 (dated by TCRdb to 2018 to 2021). With regard to the full study: Collaborator samples came from the United States, Italy and Spain and covered acute and convalescent phases of COVID-19. The material from the prospective study consisted of cDNA or gDNA derived from T cells, B-cell-depleted T cells, or PBMCs. The samples were drawn from the first 160 participants of the ongoing ImmuneRACE study and from 1,254 subjects provided by 6 global collaborators. A de-identified subject ID, COVID-19 status, age in years and sex were almost always included in the sample metadata. The repertoires were released in a freely available public database meant as a resource for research on the immune response to SARS-CoV-2. Where available, HLA class I and class II types were taken from metadata supplied by the sample provider and were not determined by assay-based typing. The dataset comprised deeply sampled blood TCRbeta repertoires from subjects exposed to, actively infected with, or recovered from COVID-19.

TCRbeta CDR3 regions were amplified from genomic DNA by means of the immunoSEQ Assay, a bias-controlled multiplex PCR. Per the source publication's procedure: The number of nucleated cells in each sample was estimated by amplification of reference gene primers within the assay. To quantify the absolute abundance of each unique TCRbeta CDR3 rearrangement, sequence reads were collapsed and filtered. Productive Simpson clonality was computed per sample as the square root of Simpson's diversity index over productive rearrangements. The source is immuneACCESS, and TCRdb retained only in-frame sequences with V and J called. Part of the clones is not carried over; for the studies checked, unresolved V genes explain less than half of this, and the remainder is unexplained. V and J calls and clone size are given by that table; D and trimming were obtained from the DNA. For this sample the table gives approximately 170,000 clones, of which about 87% were detected only once. The top ten clones comprise more than 25% of the sample.

V is pruned by 6 bases and J by 4 bases, leaving 0 bases of the junction without a gene match. The germline V gene supplies CDR1 MNHEY and CDR2 SVGAGI. From the cysteine up to the phenylalanine, the CDR3 has a length of 12 residues. Kept here is only the CDR3 DNA, which spans 36 bases and is read in frame from base 1. This clone appeared a single time. Its antigen specificity is not known. The input lacks base qualities; no much larger clone sits a single base away. What the research found in general, with its limitations: The quantity of clinical and demographic metadata differed by source and by participant and was supplied without curation.

Whole blood was collected in K2EDTA tubes by collaborating institutions according to the institutions' own protocols. Collaborator samples were shipped for TCRbeta analysis as frozen whole blood, isolated PBMCs, or DNA extracted from either sample type. The receptor's source is a man aged 60 to 69 with acute or convalescent COVID-19. Sequences were obtained from peripheral blood. The chain employs TRBV6-5 and TRBJ1-2; 9 central nucleotides agree with TRBD1. The DNA sequence is as follows: TGTGCCAGCAGGGGACAGGGCTATGGCTACACCTTC. The encoded protein is CASRGQGYGYTF.